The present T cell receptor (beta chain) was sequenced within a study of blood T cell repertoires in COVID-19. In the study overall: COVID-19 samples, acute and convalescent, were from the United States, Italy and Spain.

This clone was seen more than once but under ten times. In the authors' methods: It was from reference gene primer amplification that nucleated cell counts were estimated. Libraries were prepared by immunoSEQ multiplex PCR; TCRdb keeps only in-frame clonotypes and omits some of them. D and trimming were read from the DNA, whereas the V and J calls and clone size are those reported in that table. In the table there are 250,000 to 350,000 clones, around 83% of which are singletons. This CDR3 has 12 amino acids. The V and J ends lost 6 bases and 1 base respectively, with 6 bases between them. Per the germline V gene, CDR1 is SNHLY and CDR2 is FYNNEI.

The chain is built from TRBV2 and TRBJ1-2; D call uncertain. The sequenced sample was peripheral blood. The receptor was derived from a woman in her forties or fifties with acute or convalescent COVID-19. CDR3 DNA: TGTGCCAGCAGCGGAGTTAACTATGGCTACACCTTC. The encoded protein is CASSGVNYGYTF.